This T cell receptor beta chain appears in the sequencing data of a study of T cell repertoires in cytomegalovirus infection (dated by TCRdb to between 2018 and 2020). Study-level background: Recently identified HLA-C-restricted CMV epitopes, whose presentation resists viral immunomodulation, were targeted by peptide stimulations together with well-studied HLA-B-restricted epitopes. The HLA type of each donor mattered for the analysis, because public TCR beta signatures pointed to carriage of CMV infection along with the matching HLA type. What the study reported, not specific to this receptor: In both this cohort and an independent cohort of 352 donors, the cumulative frequency of public TCR beta family members distinguished carriers of CMV infection plus the relevant HLA type. In the ex vivo response, HLA-C-restricted CMV-specific TCR beta clonotypes were dominant, and in two of eight donors the single most frequent clonotype came from this HLA-C-restricted group.

This clonotype was seen many times. It lacks a known antigen. No qualities accompany the bases; no much larger clone lies one base away. Read against the paper, the sample's treatment or condition label means: in vitro stimulation with specific CMV peptide epitopes to enrich CMV-specific T cells. Counted from cysteine to phenylalanine, this CDR3 has 14 amino acids. The DNA shown is the 42-base CDR3, in frame from base 1. For CDR1 and CDR2, the germline V gene (reference sequence) lists SEHNR and FQNEAQ. V gives up 6 bases and J gives up 2 bases, and the segment between their germline ends measures 13 bases. The instrument was an Illumina HiSeq 1500. TCRdb reran the public reads through fastp at Q25 and MiXCR, keeping productive beta chains. Rows merge per CDR3 protein into single entries with the most common DNA and genes. Counted in this sample were about 900,000 distinct CDR3 sequences; around 32% of them appeared once. The ten largest clones take up over 12% of the sample.

The clonotype comes from a human donor in good health (CMV status not recorded). Some clones in this sample may be carry-over from other donors' samples. Sequenced here: cultured CD8+ T cells from PBMCs, sampled from culture after CMV antigen stimulation. The V and J genes are TRBV7-9 and TRBJ1-2; confidence is insufficient to name the D gene. CDR3 sequence: CASRPPAENYGYTF. The sequenced DNA is TGTGCCAGCAGACCCCCGGCGGAAAACTATGGCTACACCTTC.